The 23 T cell receptor beta chains presented below share a single source sample, sequenced in a study of PD-L1 blockade in urothelial cancer. The time point: pretreatment peripheral blood. TCRdb's copy holds only in-frame clones and misses some; the assay was immunoSEQ multiplex PCR. The data contain roughly 17,000 clones, 89% of them seen just once; the ten biggest clones take up about 12%. The source material was PBMCs, sampled around atezolizumab (anti-PD-L1) treatment. The receptor source for this set is a man in his sixties or seventies with urothelial cancer.

This rearrangement joins TRBV10-1 to TRBJ2-1, with D maybe TRBD1 (5 bases). Germline V gene sequence: CDR1 WNHNN, CDR2 SYGVQD (reference sequence). The CDR3 runs 15 residues. The V and J ends lost 4 bases and 3 bases respectively, with 13 bases between them. CDR3 in amino acids: CASSGRRVGYNEQFF. In nucleotides, the CDR3 is TGCGCCAGCAGTGGCCGCAGGGTTGGCTACAATGAGCAGTTCTTC.

The J gene is TRBJ2-1, the V gene TRBV19; D call uncertain. CDR1 LNHDA and CDR2 SQIVND come from the germline V gene (reference sequence). Trimming took off 2 bases at V and 11 bases at J, with 22 bases between the two ends. The CDR3 covers 16 residues. The CDR3 region is CASSINPNPPRGKQFF. The CDR3 DNA is TGTGCCAGTAGTATAAATCCGAATCCTCCCCGCGGAAAGCAGTTCTTC.

The chain has TRBV19 and TRBJ2-7; D gene unclear. Germline V gene data show CDR1 as LNHDA and CDR2 as SQIVND (reference sequence). The length of the CDR3 is 14 residues. V lost 5 bases, J lost 4 bases, and 15 bases lay in between. CDR3 protein: CASSPFGQLYEQYF. CDR3 in DNA: TGTGCCAGTAGTCCCTTTGGGCAGTTGTACGAGCAGTACTTC. Filled out from reference TRBV19 and TRBJ2-7, the complete variable domain reads DGGITQSPKYLFRKEGQNVTLSCEQNLNHDAMYWYRQDPGQGLRLIYYSQIVNDFQKGDIAEGYSVSREKKESFPLTVTSAQKNPTAFYLCASSPFGQLYEQYFGPGTRLTVT.

The rearrangement links TRBV11-2 to TRBJ2-7; D remains unclear. CDR3 length: 13 amino acids. Trimming took off 3 bases at V and 1 base at J, with 7 bases between the two ends. CDR1 and CDR2 from the germline V gene are SGHAT and FQNNGV. The CDR3 nucleotides read TGTGCCAGCAGCTTCTCCCGGTCCTACGAGCAGTACTTC. This sequence encodes CASSFSRSYEQYF.

For this clone: The final CDR3 position lacks the conserved phenylalanine or tryptophan, pointing to a likely read error. It is unclear where the CDR3 begins or ends on the DNA, so no DNA is shown, and the CDR3 is as TCRdb lists it. V usage is TRBV9 and J usage is TRBJ2-3; the table's TRBD2 call for D was not verified on the DNA. The CDR3 is 11 amino acids long, termini counted. Germline V CDR1 and CDR2: SGDLS, YYNGEE. The CDR3 is CASSEEKKRTN.

The gene calls are TRBV5-6 and TRBJ2-2, with TRBD2 as a possible D gene (5 bases). The CDR3 contains 16 residues. Looked up from germline, CDR1 is SGHDT and CDR2 is YYEEEE. V lost 5 bases to trimming and J lost 1 base, with 15 bases between them. DNA of the CDR3: TGTGCCAGCAGGAGGGTCGTGGGCGAGAACACCGGGGAGCTGTTTTTT. It yields the protein CASRRVVGENTGELFF.

The chain joins TRBV18 to TRBJ2-7; tentatively, D is TRBD2 (6 bases). CDR1 is KGHSH and CDR2 is LQKENI in the germline V gene. Deletions cut 3 bases from V and 0 bases from J, with 12 bases between. The CDR3 has 15 amino acids. CDR3 nucleotide sequence: TGTGCCAGCTCACCTACCGGGACTTTCTCCTACGAGCAGTACTTC. Its protein is CASSPTGTFSYEQYF.

The rearrangement joins TRBV29-1 to TRBJ1-1, with unresolved D. CDR3 size: 13 residues. V was pared by 7 bases and J by 5 bases, with 17 bases between. Per germline, CDR1 SQVTM and CDR2 ANQGSEA. CDR3 sequence: CSALRGGETEAFF. The CDR3 DNA sequence: TGCAGCGCCCTCCGAGGTGGCGAAACTGAAGCTTTCTTT. The variable domain in full, with the rest retrieved from reference TRBV29-1 and TRBJ1-1, is SAVISQKPSRDICQRGTSLTIQCQVDSQVTMMFWYRQQPGQSLTLIATANQGSEATYESGFVIDKFPISRPNLTFSTLTVSNMSPEDSSIYLCSALRGGETEAFFGQGTRLTVV.

The V and J genes are TRBV27 and TRBJ2-7, with a weak D call TRBD2 (6 bases). The CDR3 runs to 16 residues. V shed 5 bases and J shed 5 bases, with 22 bases lying between them. The germline V gene has CDR1 MNHEY and CDR2 SMNVEV (reference sequence). The CDR3 reads CASSPLALRSSDEQYF. In DNA, the CDR3 is TGTGCCAGCAGTCCACTAGCTCTCCGGAGCTCGGACGAGCAGTACTTC.

V usage is TRBV2 and J usage is TRBJ1-2; 10 bases line up with TRBD1. After removal of 6 bases from V and 4 bases from J, the junction contained 5 bases not matched to a gene. The germline CDR1 and CDR2 sequences are SNHLY and FYNNEI. This CDR3 has 14 residues. The CDR3 DNA reads TGTGCCAGCAGGGAGGGACAGGGGATCTATGGCTACACCTTC. It codes for CASREGQGIYGYTF.

This chain joins TRBV6-1 and TRBJ2-6; TRBD1 matches at 7 bases. The germline V gene has CDR1 MNHNS and CDR2 SASEGT. V lost 6 bases and J lost 3; bases outside the gene matches: 2. CDR3 length equals 14 residues. CDR3 protein: CASRTGFGANVLTF. DNA of the CDR3: TGTGCCAGCAGGACAGGGTTTGGGGCCAACGTCCTGACTTTC.

The rearrangement links TRBV5-8 to TRBJ1-5; TRBD1 aligns across 7 bases. Germline V gene lookup returns CDR1 SGHTS and CDR2 YDEGEE. The CDR3 is made up of 14 amino acids. Trimming took 6 bases from V and 6 from J; bases not matched to a gene: 9. This chain's CDR3 is CASIRGGEGQPQHF. The CDR3 DNA is TGTGCCAGCATCCGAGGGGGCGAAGGTCAGCCCCAGCATTTT.

The chain recombines TRBV5-1 with TRBJ2-7; D is perhaps TRBD2 (7 bases). The CDR3 is 14 amino acids. Germline CDR1 and CDR2: SGHRS and YFSETQ. Trimming left V 4 bases short and J 7 bases short, with 18 bases between. The chain's CDR3 is CASSQSGEGDEQYF. DNA of the CDR3: TGCGCCAGCAGCCAGTCAGGGGAGGGGGATGAGCAGTACTTC.

This rearrangement joins TRBV9 to TRBJ1-3; tentatively, D is TRBD1 (6 bases). From germline, CDR1 is SGDLS and CDR2 YYNGEE. Trimming stripped 0 bases from V and 4 bases from J, with 11 bases between. The CDR3 has 15 amino acids. CDR3 nucleotides: TGTGCCAGCAGCGTAGGTACAGGGCCAGGAAACACCATATATTTT. Its translation is CASSVGTGPGNTIYF.

V gene TRBV18 combines with J gene TRBJ1-4; 8 positions agree with TRBD1. Germline V gene data show CDR1 as KGHSH and CDR2 as LQKENI. With 4 bases clipped from V and 8 bases from J, the junction kept 6 bases outside the gene matches. The CDR3 loop spans 14 amino acids. The CDR3 here is CASSRGTGSEKLFF. The DNA of the CDR3 is TGTGCCAGCTCACGGGGGACAGGTAGCGAAAAACTGTTTTTT.

The gene calls are TRBV2 and TRBJ2-2, with 8 positions matching TRBD2. In germline, CDR1 is SNHLY, CDR2 FYNNEI. The ends lost 4 bases at V and 7 bases at J; junction bases unmatched: 5. CDR3 size: 14 residues. CDR3 sequence (DNA): TGTGCCAGCAGTGCGGGGGGGGCGATCGGGGAGCTGTTTTTT. It yields the protein CASSAGGAIGELFF.

This clone has only one observation. The J gene is TRBJ2-7, the V gene TRBV7-9, with 8 bases fitting TRBD1. CDR1 and CDR2 from the germline V gene are SEHNR and FQNEAQ (reference sequence). The CDR3 is 15 residues long. The V and J ends lost 5 bases and 4 bases, in that order; junction bases with no gene match: 10. The CDR3 here is CASSPRQGRLYEQYF. DNA of the CDR3: TGTGCCAGCAGCCCGCGACAGGGGAGGCTATACGAGCAGTACTTC.

This chain joins TRBV11-2 and TRBJ2-7; D is undetermined. CDR1 and CDR2 from the germline V gene are SGHAT and FQNNGV. The CDR3 is made up of 15 amino acids. With 5 bases removed from V and 1 base from J, the gap between germline ends came to 15 bases. The CDR3 sequence is CASSPTAGKSYEQYF. The CDR3 bases are TGTGCCAGCAGCCCCACCGCTGGCAAGTCCTACGAGCAGTACTTC.

This chain joins TRBV5-4 and TRBJ2-5, with TRBD2 as a possible D gene (5 bases). Germline CDR1 reads SGHNT; CDR2 reads YYREEE (reference sequence). The length of the CDR3 is 16 residues. With 0 bases removed from V and 10 bases from J, the gap between germline ends came to 22 bases. The CDR3 loop is CASSLESGNGRRIQYF. For the CDR3, the DNA is TGTGCCAGCAGCTTGGAGTCGGGGAATGGTAGGAGGATCCAGTACTTC. Based on the CDR3 plus reference TRBV5-4 and TRBJ2-5, the full variable domain is ETGVTQSPTHLIKTRGQQVTLRCSSQSGHNTVSWYQQALGQGPQFIFQYYREEENGRGNFPPRFSGLQFPNYSSELNVNALELDDSALYLCASSLESGNGRRIQYFGPGTRLLVL.

The genes are TRBV7-9 and TRBJ2-1, with a weak D call TRBD1 (5 bases). The V end lost 5 bases, the J end lost 8 bases, and 13 bases lay between the germline ends. This CDR3 comprises 13 residues. Per the germline V gene, CDR1 is SEHNR and CDR2 is FQNEAQ (reference sequence). The CDR3 bases are TGTGCCAGCAGCCTTTCACAAGGGGATGAGCAGTTCTTC. Protein: CASSLSQGDEQFF.

V is TRBV7-6 and J is TRBJ2-7; the D gene is possibly TRBD1 (6 bases). The CDR3 spans 14 residues. Germline V gives CDR1 SGHVS, CDR2 FNYEAQ. The V and J ends lost 2 bases and 5 bases respectively, with 13 bases between them. CDR3 in amino acids: CASSLFGRGDEQYF. The DNA of the CDR3 is TGTGCCAGCAGCTTATTCGGCAGGGGCGACGAGCAGTACTTC.

V is TRBV4-1 and J is TRBJ2-7; TRBD1 is a possible D gene (6 bases). V was shortened by 5 bases and J by 4 bases, with 15 bases between the two germline ends. CDR1 is MGHRA, CDR2 YSYEKL, per germline. CDR3 length: 14 residues. The CDR3 nucleotides read TGCGCCAGCAGCTACCCAGGGGCCGGATACGAGCAGTACTTC. It yields the protein CASSYPGAGYEQYF.

The chain uses TRBV5-5 and TRBJ1-3, with 10 bases aligning to TRBD1. The CDR3 extends over 16 amino acids. The V and J ends lost 4 bases and 0 bases, in that order; junction bases with no gene match: 4. Germline lookup yields CDR1 SGHKS and CDR2 YYEKEE (reference sequence). CDR3 sequence (DNA): TGTGCCAGCAGCACGGGGACAGGGGCCTCTGGAAACACCATATATTTT. Translation: CASSTGTGASGNTIYF.